These 7 T cell receptor beta chains came from one sample sequenced in a study of T-cell reconstitution after alpha-beta-depleted transplantation in children. TCRbeta library construction was performed incorporating unique molecular identifiers. TCRdb re-called the PCR reads through MiXCR, storing one row per CDR3 protein. This sample has some 500,000 distinct CDR3 sequences, with around 18% found just once. The material sequenced was PBMCs from the stem cell graft donor, taken from the stem cell graft. These TCRs come from a human donor who donated a stem cell graft to a child with acute lymphoblastic leukemia.

In its sample, this clonotype was seen a few times. The V gene is TRBV7-8, the J gene TRBJ2-5; tentatively, D is TRBD1 or TRBD2 (5 bases each). Germline assignment: CDR1 SGHVS and CDR2 FQNEAQ. Trimming pared 6 bases from V and 2 bases from J, leaving 16 bases between. This CDR3 region has 15 residues. The CDR3, as DNA: TGTGCCAGCAGTACCAGGGAGACGATGCAAGAGACCCAGTACTTC. Protein sequence: CASSTRETMQETQYF.

This clonotype has a handful of counts. J is TRBJ2-2 and V is TRBV9, with 9 positions matching TRBD2. CDR3 length: 16 amino acids. Trimming took 7 bases from V and 5 from J; bases not matched to a gene: 12. Per germline, CDR1 SGDLS and CDR2 YYNGEE. CDR3 sequence: CASLAGVDQVTGELFF. CDR3 sequence (DNA): TGTGCCAGCTTAGCGGGAGTCGATCAAGTAACCGGGGAGCTGTTTTTT.

This clonotype has a handful of counts. The chain is built from TRBV12-5 and TRBJ1-2, with D possibly matching TRBD1 (5 bases). V was pared by 2 bases and J by 2 bases, with 15 bases between. The CDR3 length is 16 residues. Germline V gene data show CDR1 as LGHNT and CDR2 as FRNRAP. The CDR3 DNA sequence: TGTGCTAGTGGTTTGCCGCGAGAGACAGTAAACTATGGCTACACCTTC. Translating gives CASGLPRETVNYGYTF. The full variable domain, its missing parts supplied by reference TRBV12-5 and TRBJ1-2, is DARVTQTPRHKVTEMGQEVTMRCQPILGHNTVFWYRQTMMQGLELLAYFRNRAPLDDSGMPKDRFSAEMPDATLATLKIQPSEPRDSAVYFCASGLPRETVNYGYTFGSGTRLTVV.

V and J are TRBV5-1 and TRBJ2-1; D not certain. Looked up from germline, CDR1 is SGHRS and CDR2 is YFSETQ. V was shortened by 2 bases and J by 3 bases, with 15 bases between the two germline ends. CDR3 length: 16 amino acids. CDR3 nucleotides: TGCGCCAGCAGCTTAGAGATGGCCTCAGTCTACAATGAGCAGTTCTTC. Its translation is CASSLEMASVYNEQFF.

This clonotype showed up just a few times. The chain employs TRBV5-6 and TRBJ2-3, with 14 positions matching TRBD2. Germline assignment: CDR1 SGHDT and CDR2 YYEEEE. V lost 5 bases, J lost 6 bases, and 14 bases stayed unmatched. The CDR3 spans 18 residues. CDR3 bases: TGTGCCAGCAGTTGGGGACTAGCGGGAGAAGCAGGGCGGGATACGCAGTATTTT. It encodes CASSWGLAGEAGRDTQYF. The full variable domain, its missing parts supplied by reference TRBV5-6 and TRBJ2-3, is DAGVTQSPTHLIKTRGQQVTLRCSPKSGHDTVSWYQQALGQGPQFIFQYYEEEERQRGNFPDRFSGHQFPNYSSELNVNALLLGDSALYLCASSWGLAGEAGRDTQYFGPGTRLTVL.

This clonotype was detected a few times. The rearrangement links TRBV7-2 to TRBJ1-1; no reliable D call. V lost 3 bases, J lost 1 base, and 18 bases lay in between. The CDR3 totals 17 residues. Looked up from germline, CDR1 is SGHTA and CDR2 is FQGNSA. This chain's CDR3 is CASSFTTDHLENTEAFF. The CDR3 region has the DNA TGTGCCAGCAGCTTCACGACGGACCACCTCGAGAACACTGAAGCTTTCTTT.

The table lists this clonotype with a few counts. The chain uses TRBV7-2 and TRBJ2-3; 12 nucleotides align to TRBD2. The CDR3 extends over 21 amino acids. Germline assignment: CDR1 SGHTA and CDR2 FQGNSA. The V and J ends lost 4 bases and 0 bases, in that order; junction bases with no gene match: 17. Here the CDR3 reads CASSSYFSGLAGGNSTDTQYF. Written as DNA, the CDR3 is TGTGCCAGCAGCTCTTACTTCTCCGGGCTAGCGGGAGGGAATAGCACAGATACGCAGTATTTT.